This T cell receptor (beta chain) was captured by sequencing in a study of CD8 T cells in Susac syndrome. Trimming cost V 7 bases and J 3 bases, with 19 bases left between them. The CDR3 has 15 residues. Germline V gene sequence: CDR1 SQVTM, CDR2 ANQGSEA. CD8+ and CD4+ T cells from blood underwent TCR beta sequencing, which was carried out in a high-throughput format. TEMRA cells were FACS-enriched, and CD8+ and CD4+ T cells were isolated negatively. It was with random hexamers that roughly 0.5 to 1 ug RNA was reverse transcribed. An immunoSEQ multiplex PCR generated amplified TCR beta CDR3 products spanning 54 Vbeta and 13 Jbeta. TCRdb re-analysed the immunoSEQ multiplex PCR reads in MiXCR, keeping a single row per CDR3 protein. The profile shows roughly 44,000 distinct CDR3 sequences, over 85% of them singletons. Of note for this clonotype: Its antigen is still unknown.

Study-wide results and caveats: The study recognized that its TCR sequencing and HLA analysis covered a relatively small number of individuals.

V usage is TRBV29-1 and J usage is TRBJ2-1, with D tentatively TRBD1 (5 bases). The TCR sequence derives from a human donor in good health. The specimen sequenced was CD8+ T cells from PBMCs. CDR3 amino acids: CSGRQTNFNYNEQFF. For the CDR3, the DNA is TGCAGCGGCCGACAGACAAACTTCAACTACAATGAGCAGTTCTTC.